These 9 T cell receptor beta chains originate from one sample sequenced in a study of blood T cells in healthy people across ages. Primers used in a second PCR of about 7 to 12 cycles were a sample-barcoded 5' primer and a J-beta primer mix. TCRdb used MiXCR to reprocess the 5' RACE reads, holding one entry per CDR3 protein. This table holds roughly 930,000 distinct CDR3 sequences, around 48% found once. The material sequenced was blood. All receptors derive from a young man in good health.

This clonotype was counted between two and nine times. CDR3 sequence: CASSSPETSGYEQYF. Here the CDR3 DNA reads TGTGCCAGCAGCTCCCCCGAGACTAGCGGATACGAGCAGTACTTC. The gene calls are TRBV11-2 and TRBJ2-4; 9 bases fit TRBD2. The DNA matches TRBJ2-7 better at its end, which makes the J call doubtful. From germline, CDR1 is SGHAT and CDR2 FQNNGV. The CDR3 loop spans 15 amino acids.

J is TRBJ2-1 and V is TRBV5-4, with TRBD2 identical over 7 bases. Germline V gene lookup returns CDR1 SGHNT and CDR2 YYREEE (reference sequence). The ends lost 2 bases at V and 3 bases at J; junction bases unmatched: 5. This CDR3 contains 15 residues. In DNA form, the CDR3 reads TGTGCCAGCAGCTTTGGCGCGGGGGACTACAATGAGCAGTTCTTC. Translating gives CASSFGAGDYNEQFF.

Concerning this clonotype itself: One junction end disagrees with the germline gene, perhaps due to a read error. The chain couples TRBV5-6 to TRBJ2-3; a possible D gene is TRBD2 (5 bases). Germline V gene sequence: CDR1 SGHDT, CDR2 YYEEEE. This CDR3 is 14 amino acids long. The DNA for the CDR3 is TGTGCCGGCAGGACTGGTTATCCTACAGATACGCAGTATTTT. It codes for CAGRTGYPTDTQYF.

This clonotype was seen a few times. The chain combines TRBV20-1 with TRBJ2-7; 9 positions agree with TRBD1. V lost 1 base and J lost 3; bases outside the gene matches: 19. The CDR3 has 19 residues. Per the germline V gene, CDR1 is DFQATT and CDR2 is SNEGSKA (reference sequence). In DNA form, the CDR3 reads TGCAGTGCTAGAGGGGGGGGGACAGGGACCATTGGGTGGAGCTACGAGCAGTACTTC. Amino acid sequence: CSARGGGTGTIGWSYEQYF.

This clonotype was observed a handful of times. The chain combines TRBV4-1 with TRBJ1-2; TRBD1 matches 7 bases. This CDR3 contains 15 residues. Germline V gene data show CDR1 as MGHRA and CDR2 as YSYEKL. The V segment lost 0 bases and the J segment 8 bases; nucleotides outside the gene matches: 9. The chain's CDR3 is CASSQDLQGVRGYTF. Here the CDR3 DNA reads TGCGCCAGCAGCCAAGATCTTCAGGGGGTCCGCGGCTACACCTTC.

The genes are TRBV20-1 and TRBJ2-1; D unresolved. The germline V gene encodes CDR1 DFQATT and CDR2 SNEGSKA (reference sequence). Trimming removed 6 bases from V and 4 bases from J, with 13 bases in between. This CDR3 has 13 amino acids. CDR3 loop: CSAGWSSYNEQFF. CDR3 DNA sequence: TGCAGTGCCGGGTGGTCGTCTTACAATGAGCAGTTCTTC.

The genes are TRBV6-5 and TRBJ2-7, with TRBD2 identical over 10 bases. With 0 bases clipped from V and 0 bases from J, the junction kept 2 bases outside the gene matches. Germline loops: CDR1 MNHEY, CDR2 SVGAGI. The CDR3 totals 16 residues. The DNA for the CDR3 is TGTGCCAGCAGTTACTCCCCTAGCGGGAGCTCCTACGAGCAGTACTTC. Its translation: CASSYSPSGSSYEQYF.

This clonotype was observed a handful of times. The chain has TRBV10-3 and TRBJ2-7; TRBD1 is a possible D gene (5 bases). The CDR3 length is 13 residues. The V gene lost 0 bases and the J gene lost 5 bases, with 8 bases spanning the gap. CDR1 is ENHRY, CDR2 SYGVKD, per germline. CDR3 sequence (DNA): TGTGCCATCAGTGAGTCGGGGCCAGACGAGCAGTACTTC. It specifies CAISESGPDEQYF.

J is TRBJ1-1 and V is TRBV4-3, with D possibly TRBD1 on 5 matching bases. The CDR3 length is 16 residues. Trimming removed 4 bases at V and 4 bases at J, with 19 bases between. The germline CDR1 and CDR2 sequences are LGHNA and YSLEER. CDR3 DNA: TGCGCCAGCAGCCGAGAAGTACAGGTACAGAGCACTGAAGCTTTCTTT. Residues: CASSREVQVQSTEAFF.